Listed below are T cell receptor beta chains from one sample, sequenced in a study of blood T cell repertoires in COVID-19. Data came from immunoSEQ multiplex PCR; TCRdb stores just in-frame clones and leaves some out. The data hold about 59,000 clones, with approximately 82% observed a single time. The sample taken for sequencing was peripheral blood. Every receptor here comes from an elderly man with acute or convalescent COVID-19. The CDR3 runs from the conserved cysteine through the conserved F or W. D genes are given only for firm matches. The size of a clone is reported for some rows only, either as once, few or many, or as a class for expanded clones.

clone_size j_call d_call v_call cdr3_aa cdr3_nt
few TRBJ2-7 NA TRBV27 CASSLDTENLYF TGTGCCAGCAGTTTGGACACCGAAAACCTGTACTTC
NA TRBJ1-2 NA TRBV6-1 CASSENRNYGYTF TGTGCCAGCAGTGAAAACAGAAACTATGGCTACACCTTC
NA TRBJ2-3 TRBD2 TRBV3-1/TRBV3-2 CASSQPGRLAGTDTQYF TGTGCCAGCAGCCAACCCGGGCGGCTAGCGGGCACAGATACGCAGTATTTT
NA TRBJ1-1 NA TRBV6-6 CASSSERLQSEAFF TGTGCAAGCAGTAGTGAGAGGCTCCAATCTGAAGCTTTCTTT
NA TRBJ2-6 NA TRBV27 CASSPRPSGANVLTF TGTGCCAGCAGTCCCAGGCCCTCTGGGGCCAACGTCCTGACTTTC
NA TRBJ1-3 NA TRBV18 CASSPGGANGNTIYF TGTGCCAGCTCACCAGGAGGGGCAAATGGAAACACCATATATTTT
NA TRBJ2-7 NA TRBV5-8 CASSTLDGYEQYF TGTGCCAGCAGTACTCTAGACGGCTACGAGCAGTACTTC
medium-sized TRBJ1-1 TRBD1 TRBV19 CASSIEDRGNTEAFF TGTGCCAGTAGTATAGAAGACAGGGGAAACACTGAAGCTTTCTTT
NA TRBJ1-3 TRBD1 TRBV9 CASSVGQGATRDTIYF TGTGCCAGCAGCGTTGGACAGGGGGCTACTCGGGACACCATATATTTT
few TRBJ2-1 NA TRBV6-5 CASSYGVVRSYNEQFF TGTGCCAGCAGTTACGGAGTCGTACGCTCCTACAATGAGCAGTTCTTC
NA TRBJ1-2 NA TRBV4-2 CASRDGAGGNYGYTF TGTGCCAGCAGGGACGGAGCGGGGGGGAACTATGGCTACACCTTC
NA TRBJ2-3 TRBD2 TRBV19 CASSIEPSGTSGGTDTQYF TGTGCCAGTAGTATAGAACCCTCCGGGACTAGCGGGGGGACAGATACGCAGTATTTT
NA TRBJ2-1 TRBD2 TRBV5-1 CATTRSGRPGNEQFF TGCGCCACCACCCGTAGCGGGAGGCCGGGGAATGAGCAGTTCTTC
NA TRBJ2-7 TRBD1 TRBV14 CASSQGTGNEQYF TGTGCCAGCAGCCAAGGGACAGGGAACGAGCAGTACTTC
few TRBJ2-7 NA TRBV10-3 CAIRTDEGSAYEQYF TGTGCCATCAGGACGGACGAAGGGAGCGCCTACGAGCAGTACTTC
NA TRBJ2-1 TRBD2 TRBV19 CASSQAGPYNEQFF TGTGCCAGTAGCCAAGCGGGACCCTACAATGAGCAGTTCTTC
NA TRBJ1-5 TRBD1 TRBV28 CASSPTGGDQPQHF TGTGCCAGCAGTCCGACAGGGGGCGATCAGCCCCAGCATTTT
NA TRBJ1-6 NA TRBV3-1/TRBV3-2 CASSQQAGNSPLHF TGTGCCAGCAGCCAGCAGGCGGGAAATTCACCCCTCCACTTT
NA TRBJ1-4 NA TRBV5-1 CASSLNEKLFF TGCGCCAGCAGCCTGAATGAAAAACTGTTTTTT
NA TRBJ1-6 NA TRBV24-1 CATSDRRDRPLHF TGTGCCACCAGTGATAGGCGTGACAGGCCCCTCCACTTT
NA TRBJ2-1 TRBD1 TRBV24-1 CATSDSRTGRVNEQFF TGTGCCACCAGTGATTCCCGGACAGGACGGGTCAATGAGCAGTTCTTC
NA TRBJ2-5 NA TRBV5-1 CASSLALDRFQETQYF TGCGCCAGCAGCTTGGCCCTCGACAGGTTCCAAGAGACCCAGTACTTC
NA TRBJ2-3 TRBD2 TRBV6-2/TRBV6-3 CASSYGLAGVTDTQYF TGTGCCAGCAGTTACGGGCTAGCGGGGGTCACAGATACGCAGTATTTT
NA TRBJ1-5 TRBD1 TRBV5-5 CASSLGDREWQPQHF TGTGCCAGCAGCTTGGGAGACAGGGAATGGCAGCCCCAGCATTTT
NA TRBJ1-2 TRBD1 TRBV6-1 CASSEAGGSRGPRYGYTF TGTGCCAGCAGTGAAGCTGGTGGGTCGAGGGGGCCCCGCTATGGCTACACCTTC
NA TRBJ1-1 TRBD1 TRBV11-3 CASSLYEGQGHTEAFF TGTGCCAGCAGCTTATACGAGGGACAGGGGCACACTGAAGCTTTCTTT
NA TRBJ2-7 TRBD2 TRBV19 CASSNGLAGAYEQYF TGTGCCAGTAGTAACGGACTAGCGGGAGCCTACGAGCAGTACTTC
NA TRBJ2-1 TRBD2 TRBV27 CASSFEGLAGGNTNEQFF TGTGCCAGCAGTTTCGAGGGACTAGCGGGAGGTAACACCAATGAGCAGTTCTTC
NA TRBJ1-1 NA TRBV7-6 CASSNGANTEAFF TGTGCCAGCTCCAATGGGGCGAACACTGAAGCTTTCTTT
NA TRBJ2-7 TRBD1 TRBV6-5 CASTSTQGREQYF TGTGCCAGCACCTCTACACAGGGGCGCGAGCAGTACTTC
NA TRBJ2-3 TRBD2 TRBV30 CAWTSGAPDTQYF TGTGCCTGGACTAGCGGGGCCCCAGATACGCAGTATTTT